These 30 T cell receptor beta chains were sequenced from one sample in a study. TCRdb called the reads again in MiXCR, with one record for every CDR3 protein. The top ten clones hold less than 15% of a sample with 3,800 or so distinct CDR3 sequences, roughly a tenth of them seen once. The sequencing sample was made of CD4+ T cells from synovial fluid. Receptors were obtained from a human donor with rheumatoid arthritis.

This clonotype was seen more than once but under ten times. The chain employs TRBV20-1 and TRBJ2-2; 12 bases map to TRBD2. The CDR3 is 14 residues long. Germline lookup yields CDR1 DFQATT and CDR2 SNEGSKA (reference sequence). Trimming cost V 4 bases and J 4 bases; bases outside gene matches: 1. This CDR3 is CSATGLAGTGELFF. CDR3 bases: TGCAGTGCTACGGGACTAGCGGGCACCGGGGAGCTGTTTTTT.

By share, this clonotype ranks as medium-sized (0.01 to 0.1%). This sequence joins TRBV6-2 or TRBV6-3 and TRBJ1-5; 7 positions match TRBD1. Germline assignment: CDR1 MNHEY and CDR2 SVGEGT. The CDR3 spans 16 residues. V gave up 0 bases and J gave up 3 bases; unmatched junction bases: 5. CDR3 bases: TGTGCCAGCAGTTACTCGACAGGGTCCGTCAATCAGCCCCAGCATTTT. It specifies CASSYSTGSVNQPQHF.

This clonotype was picked up many times. The chain has TRBV28 and TRBJ2-2; no clear D gene. Trimming left V 3 bases short and J 2 bases short, with 10 bases between. CDR1 is MDHEN, CDR2 SYDVKM, per germline. This CDR3 region has 15 residues. The CDR3 bases are TGTGCCAGCAGTTTGCCGGGCACTAACACCGGGGAGCTGTTTTTT. This sequence encodes CASSLPGTNTGELFF.

This clonotype has at least ten counts. The gene calls are TRBV20-1 and TRBJ2-5, with D possibly TRBD2 on 5 matching bases. Germline V lookup: CDR1 DFQATT, CDR2 SNEGSKA (reference sequence). The V end lost 3 bases, the J end lost 0 bases, and 8 bases lay between the germline ends. The CDR3 covers 13 residues. CDR3 DNA sequence: TGCAGTGCTAGGTGGGAGTACCAAGAGACCCAGTACTTC. Translation: CSARWEYQETQYF.

This clonotype is categorized as medium-sized. The chain carries TRBV5-1 and TRBJ2-7, with 7 bases matching TRBD1. Per germline, CDR1 SGHRS and CDR2 YFSETQ. CDR3 length: 13 residues. The V segment lost 4 bases and the J segment 2 bases; nucleotides outside the gene matches: 3. CDR3 in amino acids: CASSTGTAYEQYF. The CDR3 nucleotides are TGCGCCAGCAGCACCGGGACAGCCTACGAGCAGTACTTC. Full variable domain (missing parts from reference TRBV5-1 and TRBJ2-7): KAGVTQTPRYLIKTRGQQVTLSCSPISGHRSVSWYQQTPGQGLQFLFEYFSETQRNKGNFPGRFSGRQFSNSRSEMNVSTLELGDSALYLCASSTGTAYEQYFGPGTRLTVT.

At least ten counts were recorded for this clonotype. The chain combines TRBV25-1 with TRBJ2-7; weak D call: TRBD2 (5 bases). The CDR3 extends over 13 amino acids. From germline, CDR1 is MGHDK and CDR2 SYGVNS. Trimming left V 10 bases short and J 5 bases short, with 18 bases between. The CDR3 protein is CATMTLPGDEQYF. The CDR3 nucleotides read TGTGCCACCATGACCCTACCCGGGGACGAGCAGTACTTC.

This clonotype was found many times. The chain links TRBV27 to TRBJ2-2; TRBD1 might be the D (6 bases). Trimming removed 3 bases from V and 3 bases from J, with 11 bases in between. The CDR3 consists of 15 residues. CDR1 and CDR2 from the germline V gene are MNHEY and SMNVEV (reference sequence). CDR3 protein: CASSFWTDHTGELFF. The CDR3 DNA is TGTGCCAGCAGTTTTTGGACAGACCACACCGGGGAGCTGTTTTTT.

By share, this clonotype ranks as medium-sized. The chain joins TRBV18 to TRBJ1-5; D gene ambiguous. This CDR3 comprises 13 residues. Looked up from germline, CDR1 is KGHSH and CDR2 is LQKENI. The V end lost 3 bases, the J end lost 4 bases, and 7 bases lay between the germline ends. The CDR3 nucleotides read TGTGCCAGCTCACCGGATCAGAATCAGCCCCAGCATTTT. Residues: CASSPDQNQPQHF.

In its sample, this clonotype ranks as medium-sized. The rearrangement joins TRBV5-6 to TRBJ2-7, with D perhaps TRBD1 or TRBD2 (5 bases each). Trimming pared 4 bases from V and 9 bases from J, leaving 11 bases between. The CDR3 is 11 residues long. Germline CDR1 and CDR2: SGHDT and YYEEEE. The CDR3 here is CASSQGPLQYF. DNA of the CDR3: TGTGCCAGCAGCCAGGGACCACTGCAGTACTTC.

This clonotype was seen many times. The gene calls are TRBV7-9 and TRBJ1-4, with TRBD1 matching over 7 bases. The CDR3 loop spans 16 amino acids. The V gene's germline CDR1 is SEHNR and CDR2 FQNEAQ (reference sequence). The junction had 11 bases not matched to a gene; V was cut back by 5 bases and J by 5 bases. In nucleotides, the CDR3 is TGTGCCAGCAGCCCGAACCCGGGACAGCTGAATGAAAAACTGTTTTTT. It codes for CASSPNPGQLNEKLFF.

This clonotype is medium-sized in the sample. This chain uses TRBV19 with TRBJ1-2, with D maybe TRBD1 (5 bases). V lost 3 bases, J lost 6 bases, and 17 bases lay in between. Per germline, CDR1 LNHDA and CDR2 SQIVND (reference sequence). The CDR3 is 15 amino acids. The CDR3 reads CASSIQGVEGDGYTF. CDR3 nucleotide sequence: TGTGCCAGTAGTATCCAGGGTGTTGAAGGGGATGGCTACACCTTC.

By proportion, this clonotype is medium-sized (0.01 to 0.1%). The V gene is TRBV7-2, the J gene TRBJ2-1; TRBD2 matches at 8 bases. CDR1 is SGHTA and CDR2 is FQGNSA in the germline V gene. V trimming: 1 base; J trimming: 4 bases; junction bases outside the gene matches: 3. The CDR3 covers 15 residues. This CDR3 is CASSLEAGVYNEQFF. DNA of the CDR3: TGTGCCAGCAGCTTAGAAGCGGGAGTATACAATGAGCAGTTCTTC.

Ten or more counts support this clonotype. The CDR3 loop is CASSLDGFQREWVSYEQYF. In DNA form, the CDR3 reads TGTGCCAGCAGCTTAGACGGTTTCCAGCGGGAGTGGGTCTCCTACGAGCAGTACTTC. The V call is TRBV11-2, the J call TRBJ2-7; 8 bases fit TRBD2. With V trimmed by 0 bases and J by 0 bases, 13 bases remained unmatched. The length of the CDR3 is 19 residues. Germline CDR1 is SGHAT and CDR2 is FQNNGV. The complete variable domain, with remaining parts taken from reference TRBV11-2 and TRBJ2-7, reads EAGVAQSPRYKIIEKRQSVAFWCNPISGHATLYWYQQILGQGPKLLIQFQNNGVVDDSQLPKDRFSAERLKGVDSTLKIQPAKLEDSAVYLCASSLDGFQREWVSYEQYFGPGTRLTVT.

By sample fraction, this clonotype is medium-sized. This chain joins TRBV6-1 and TRBJ2-7; 9 bases line up with TRBD1. V was pared by 4 bases and J by 3 bases, with 7 bases of the junction left unmatched. In germline, CDR1 is MNHNS, CDR2 SASEGT. The CDR3 has 15 amino acids. CDR3 nucleotide sequence: TGTGCCAGCAGTGCCGGGACAGGGCTGAACTACGAGCAGTACTTC. It codes for CASSAGTGLNYEQYF.

This clonotype was counted many times. The V call is TRBV20-1, the J call TRBJ2-5; possible D gene TRBD1, 6 bases. V lost 4 bases and J 4 bases, leaving 10 bases between the germline ends. CDR3 length equals 12 residues. Germline assignment: CDR1 DFQATT and CDR2 SNEGSKA (reference sequence). The CDR3 nucleotides are TGCAGTGCTAAACAGGGTGTAGAGACCCAGTACTTC. This translates into CSAKQGVETQYF.

This clonotype is labeled medium-sized. The gene calls are TRBV20-1 and TRBJ1-1; the D is unclear. The CDR3 sequence is 13 residues long. V lost 3 bases to trimming and J lost 1 base, with 9 bases between them. Per germline, CDR1 DFQATT and CDR2 SNEGSKA (reference sequence). CDR3 bases: TGCAGTGCTAGTTGGCAATCGAACACTGAAGCTTTCTTT. It specifies CSASWQSNTEAFF.

This clonotype is termed medium-sized. The chain employs TRBV7-9 and TRBJ2-1; 9 bases map to TRBD2. V trimming: 4 bases; J trimming: 6 bases; junction bases outside the gene matches: 10. The CDR3 runs 16 residues. The V gene's germline CDR1 is SEHNR and CDR2 FQNEAQ (reference sequence). The CDR3 protein is CASSSPLAGITNEQFF. DNA for the CDR3: TGTGCCAGCAGCTCCCCCCTAGCGGGAATAACCAATGAGCAGTTCTTC. Full variable domain (remainder filled in from reference TRBV7-9 and TRBJ2-1): DTGVSQNPRHKITKRGQNVTFRCDPISEHNRLYWYRQTLGQGPEFLTYFQNEAQLEKSRLLSDRFSAERPKGSFSTLEIQRTEQGDSAMYLCASSSPLAGITNEQFFGPGTRLTVL.

CDR3 sequence reads: CASTLGALAGPQETQYF. The CDR3 DNA reads as TGTGCCAGCACTCTGGGTGCGCTAGCGGGACCCCAAGAGACCCAGTACTTC. The chain recombines TRBV5-5 with TRBJ2-5; the match to TRBD2 covers 9 bases. Germline V gene data show CDR1 as SGHKS and CDR2 as YYEKEE (reference sequence). The V gene end was trimmed by 6 bases and the J gene end by 1 base; junction bases not matched to a gene: 13. The CDR3 is 17 amino acids.

This clonotype is labeled medium-sized. The chain recombines TRBV7-2 with TRBJ1-1; maybe TRBD1 (5 bases). The CDR3 length is 13 residues. CDR1 is SGHTA, CDR2 FQGNSA, per germline. Trimming stripped 5 bases from V and 7 bases from J, with 14 bases between. This chain's CDR3 is CASSPLGLGEAFF. The CDR3 bases are TGTGCCAGCAGCCCTCTGGGGCTTGGTGAAGCTTTCTTT.

In its sample, this clonotype was seen many times. The rearrangement uses TRBV7-9 and TRBJ2-3; 7 bases fit TRBD2. From germline, CDR1 is SEHNR and CDR2 FQNEAQ (reference sequence). The CDR3 contains 13 residues. V trimming: 5 bases; J trimming: 6 bases; junction bases outside the gene matches: 5. This CDR3 is CASSLERDDTQYF. The CDR3 nucleotides are TGTGCCAGCAGCCTCGAGCGGGACGATACGCAGTATTTT.

This clonotype was counted ten times or more. The chain uses TRBV28 and TRBJ2-1; D call uncertain. Trimming shortened V by 6 bases and J by 9 bases, and 12 bases separated the two germline ends. The CDR3 length is 12 residues. Germline CDR1 reads MDHEN; CDR2 reads SYDVKM. The CDR3 is CASRVALGEQFF. DNA for the CDR3: TGTGCCAGCAGAGTAGCTCTCGGTGAGCAGTTCTTC. Full variable domain (remainder filled in from reference TRBV28 and TRBJ2-1): DVKVTQSSRYLVKRTGEKVFLECVQDMDHENMFWYRQDPGLGLRLIYFSYDVKMKEKGDIPEGYSVSREKKERFSLILESASTNQTSMYLCASRVALGEQFFGPGTRLTVL.

This clonotype has ten or more counts. CDR3 region: CASSPTLLRDGYGYTF. Here the CDR3 DNA reads TGTGCCAGCAGCCCTACCTTACTCCGGGACGGCTATGGCTACACCTTC. V is TRBV6-2 or TRBV6-3 and J is TRBJ1-2; possible D gene TRBD1, 5 bases. V was clipped by 6 bases and J by 4 bases, with 21 bases between them. The CDR3 runs 16 residues. Germline V gene sequence: CDR1 MNHEY, CDR2 SVGEGT.

This clonotype is termed medium-sized. J is TRBJ2-7 and V is TRBV12-3 or TRBV12-4; no reliable D call. The CDR3 runs to 12 residues. The V end lost 6 bases, the J end lost 7 bases, and 13 bases lay between the germline ends. CDR3: CASSPILGEQYF. The CDR3, as DNA: TGTGCCAGCAGCCCTATTTTGGGGGAGCAGTACTTC.

Relative to its sample, this clonotype is medium-sized (0.01 to 0.1%). The gene calls are TRBV6-5 and TRBJ1-4; 9 nucleotides align to TRBD1. Germline CDR1 is MNHEY and CDR2 is SVGAGI. Trimming cost V 4 bases and J 4 bases; bases outside gene matches: 1. The CDR3 is 14 residues long. Here the CDR3 reads CASSLTGGNEKLFF. The CDR3 region has the DNA TGTGCCAGCAGTTTGACAGGGGGTAATGAAAAACTGTTTTTT.

Many counts were recorded for this clonotype. The gene calls are TRBV7-2 and TRBJ2-2; 10 bases align to TRBD2. Germline trimming cut 5 bases from V and 5 bases from J; bases unmatched to any gene: 8. Germline CDR1 SGHTA, CDR2 FQGNSA. The CDR3 contains 16 residues. The chain's CDR3 is CASSHLGLAETGELFF. The CDR3 nucleotides read TGTGCCAGCAGCCACTTAGGACTAGCGGAAACCGGGGAGCTGTTTTTT.

This clonotype occurred a few times. A read error may explain this, as a much larger clone is one base away. J is TRBJ2-2 and V is TRBV7-3; tentatively, D is TRBD1 (5 bases). Germline V gene data show CDR1 as SGHTA and CDR2 as FQGTGA. This CDR3 is built from 17 residues. This CDR3 reads CANSLNSQGAVTGELFF. CDR3 in DNA: TGTGCCAACAGCTTAAACTCCCAAGGGGCGGTCACCGGGGAGCTGTTTTTT.

Within the sample, this clonotype is medium-sized. The gene calls are TRBV11-2 and TRBJ2-5, with 7 bases fitting TRBD2. Germline V lookup: CDR1 SGHAT, CDR2 FQNNGV. V trimming: 2 bases; J trimming: 2 bases; junction bases outside the gene matches: 8. CDR3 length: 16 amino acids. This CDR3 is CASSLIPGLGQETQYF. As DNA, the CDR3 is TGTGCCAGCAGCTTAATCCCCGGACTAGGGCAAGAGACCCAGTACTTC.

By share of the sample, this clonotype is medium-sized (0.01 to 0.1%). This sequence joins TRBV28 and TRBJ2-2; 8 nucleotides line up with TRBD1. The trim removed 3 bases at V and 5 bases at J, leaving 5 bases unmatched. CDR1 is MDHEN and CDR2 is SYDVKM in the germline V gene. The CDR3 runs to 15 residues. The CDR3 spells CASSLWGQETGELFF. In nucleotides, the CDR3 is TGTGCCAGCAGTTTGTGGGGACAGGAGACCGGGGAGCTGTTTTTT.

This clonotype qualifies as large (0.1 to 1%). The rearrangement links TRBV29-1 to TRBJ1-2; tentative D call: TRBD1 (5 bases). The CDR3 runs to 12 residues. The V and J ends lost 4 bases and 1 base respectively, with 7 bases between them. The germline V gene has CDR1 SQVTM and CDR2 ANQGSEA. This CDR3 reads CSVAGGNYGYTF. CDR3 DNA: TGCAGCGTTGCGGGGGGTAACTATGGCTACACCTTC.

This clonotype was detected ten times or more. The chain employs TRBV7-2 and TRBJ2-2; D is uncertain. The length of the CDR3 is 16 residues. Germline CDR1 reads SGHTA; CDR2 reads FQGNSA. Between the trimmed V and J ends, which lost 5 bases and 5 bases, there was a span of 18 bases. The CDR3 spells CASSLRPLGQTGELFF. CDR3 coding DNA: TGTGCCAGCAGCCTAAGACCCCTAGGCCAGACCGGGGAGCTGTTTTTT.